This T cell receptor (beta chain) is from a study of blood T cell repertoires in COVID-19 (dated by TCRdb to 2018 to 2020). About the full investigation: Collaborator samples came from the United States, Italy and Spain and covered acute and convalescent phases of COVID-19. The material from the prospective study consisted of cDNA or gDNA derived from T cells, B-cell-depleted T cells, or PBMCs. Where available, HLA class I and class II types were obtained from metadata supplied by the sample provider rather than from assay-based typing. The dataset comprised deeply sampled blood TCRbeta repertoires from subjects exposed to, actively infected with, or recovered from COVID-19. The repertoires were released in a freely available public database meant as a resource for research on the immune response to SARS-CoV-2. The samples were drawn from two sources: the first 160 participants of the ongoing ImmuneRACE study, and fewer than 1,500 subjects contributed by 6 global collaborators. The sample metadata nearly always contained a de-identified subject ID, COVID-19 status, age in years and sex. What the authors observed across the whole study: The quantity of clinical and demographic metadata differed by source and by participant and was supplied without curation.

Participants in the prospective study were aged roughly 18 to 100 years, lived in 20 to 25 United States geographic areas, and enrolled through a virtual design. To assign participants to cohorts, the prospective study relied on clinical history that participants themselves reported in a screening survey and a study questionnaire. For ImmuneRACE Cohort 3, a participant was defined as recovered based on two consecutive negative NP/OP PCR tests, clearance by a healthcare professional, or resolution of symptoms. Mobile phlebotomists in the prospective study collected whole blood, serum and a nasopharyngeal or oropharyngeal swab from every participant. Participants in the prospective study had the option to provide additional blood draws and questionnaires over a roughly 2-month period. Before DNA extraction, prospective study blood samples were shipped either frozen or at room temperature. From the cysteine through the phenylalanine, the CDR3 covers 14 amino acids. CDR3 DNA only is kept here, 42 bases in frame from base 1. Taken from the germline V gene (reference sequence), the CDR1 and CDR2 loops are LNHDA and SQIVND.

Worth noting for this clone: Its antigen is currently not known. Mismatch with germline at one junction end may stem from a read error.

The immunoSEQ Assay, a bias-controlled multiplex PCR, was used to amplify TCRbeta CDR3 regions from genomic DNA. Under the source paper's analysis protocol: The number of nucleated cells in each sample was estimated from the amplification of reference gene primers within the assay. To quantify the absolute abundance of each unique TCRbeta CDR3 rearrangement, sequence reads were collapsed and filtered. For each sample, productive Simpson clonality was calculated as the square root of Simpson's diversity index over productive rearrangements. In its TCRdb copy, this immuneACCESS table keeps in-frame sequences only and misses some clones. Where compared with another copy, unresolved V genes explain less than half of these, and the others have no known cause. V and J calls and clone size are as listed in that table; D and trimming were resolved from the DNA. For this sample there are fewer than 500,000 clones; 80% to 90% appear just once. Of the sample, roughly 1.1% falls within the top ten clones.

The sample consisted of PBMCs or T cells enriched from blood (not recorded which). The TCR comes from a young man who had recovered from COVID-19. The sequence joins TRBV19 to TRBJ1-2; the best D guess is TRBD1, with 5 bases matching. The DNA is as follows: TGTGCCAGTAGTAAAGCACAGGCACCTTATGCCTACACCTTC. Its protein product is CASSKAQAPYAYTF.